This TCR beta chain originates from a study of blood T cell repertoires in COVID-19. V gave up 7 bases and J gave up 1 base; unmatched junction bases: 3. The CDR3 covers 14 residues. Germline assignment: CDR1 SGHRS and CDR2 YFSETQ. As originally analysed: Quantification of nucleated cells was approximated via reference gene primer amplification. Here immunoSEQ multiplex PCR was the method, and the copy in TCRdb shows in-frame clones only, minus some. V, J and clone size reflect that table, while D and trimming were determined from the DNA. The table records tens of thousands of clones, about 86% of them present only once.

The chain combines TRBV5-1 with TRBJ2-2, with 8 bases matching TRBD1. The sequenced sample was peripheral blood. This clonotype was obtained from a man over 45 with active COVID-19. The CDR3 DNA reads as TGCGCCAGCGGACAGGGCCTGAACACCGGGGAGCTGTTTTTT. It codes for CASGQGLNTGELFF.